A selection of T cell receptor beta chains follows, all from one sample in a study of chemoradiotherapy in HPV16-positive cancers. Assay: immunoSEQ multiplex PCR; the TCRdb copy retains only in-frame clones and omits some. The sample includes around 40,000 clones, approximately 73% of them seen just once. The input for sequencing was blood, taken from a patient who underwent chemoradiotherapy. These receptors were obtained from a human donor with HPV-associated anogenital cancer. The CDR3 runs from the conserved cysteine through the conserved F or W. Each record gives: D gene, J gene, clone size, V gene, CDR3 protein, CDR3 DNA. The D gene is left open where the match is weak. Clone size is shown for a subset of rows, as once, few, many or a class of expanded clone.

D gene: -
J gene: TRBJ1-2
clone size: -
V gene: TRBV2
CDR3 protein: CASSYVANYGYTF
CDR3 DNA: TGTGCCAGCAGTTATGTAGCTAACTATGGCTACACCTTC

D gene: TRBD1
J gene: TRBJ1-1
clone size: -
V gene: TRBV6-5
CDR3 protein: CASSSFDRATEAFF
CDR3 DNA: TGTGCCAGCAGTTCGTTTGACAGGGCCACTGAAGCTTTCTTT

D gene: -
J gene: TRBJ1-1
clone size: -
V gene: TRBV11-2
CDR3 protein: CASSAYAEAFF
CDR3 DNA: TGTGCCAGCAGCGCTTACGCTGAAGCTTTCTTT

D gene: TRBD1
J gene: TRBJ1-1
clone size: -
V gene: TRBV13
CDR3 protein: CASSLARGLDTEAFF
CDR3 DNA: TGTGCCAGCAGCTTAGCCAGGGGGCTGGACACTGAAGCTTTCTTT

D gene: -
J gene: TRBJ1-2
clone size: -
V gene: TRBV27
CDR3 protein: CASSFRHSLVYGYTF
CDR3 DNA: TGTGCCAGCAGTTTCAGACACAGCCTTGTCTATGGCTACACCTTC

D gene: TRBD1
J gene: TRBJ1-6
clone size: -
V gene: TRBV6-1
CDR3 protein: CASRTGGRNSPLHF
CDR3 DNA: TGTGCCAGCAGAACAGGGGGCCGGAATTCACCCCTCCACTTT

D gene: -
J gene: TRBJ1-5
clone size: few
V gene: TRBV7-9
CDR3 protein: CASSLGVMGNQPQHF
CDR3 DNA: TGTGCCAGCAGCTTAGGAGTTATGGGCAATCAGCCCCAGCATTTT

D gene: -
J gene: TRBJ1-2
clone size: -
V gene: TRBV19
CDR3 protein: CASSIVFSLYGYTF
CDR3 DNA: TGTGCCAGTAGTATAGTATTCTCGCTCTATGGCTACACCTTC

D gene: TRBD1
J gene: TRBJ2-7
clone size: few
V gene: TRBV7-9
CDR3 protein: CASSPPGTESYEQYF
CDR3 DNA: TGTGCCAGCAGTCCACCGGGGACAGAGTCCTACGAGCAGTACTTC

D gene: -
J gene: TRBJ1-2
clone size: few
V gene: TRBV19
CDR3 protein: CASWWSTYGYTF
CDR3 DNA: TGTGCCAGTTGGTGGTCTACCTATGGCTACACCTTC

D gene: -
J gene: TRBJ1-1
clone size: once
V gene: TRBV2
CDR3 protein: CASSQPAPLNTEAFF
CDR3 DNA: TGTGCCAGCAGCCAGCCAGCGCCCCTGAACACTGAAGCTTTCTTT

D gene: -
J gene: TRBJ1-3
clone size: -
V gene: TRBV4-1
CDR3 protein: CASSQDPTGGTAGNTIYF
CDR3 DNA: TGCGCCAGCAGCCAAGATCCCACGGGGGGTACGGCTGGAAACACCATATATTTT

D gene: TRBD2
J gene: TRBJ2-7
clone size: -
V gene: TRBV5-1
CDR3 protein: CASSWGLAGGPSEQYF
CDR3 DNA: TGCGCCAGCAGCTGGGGACTAGCGGGGGGGCCGAGCGAGCAGTACTTC

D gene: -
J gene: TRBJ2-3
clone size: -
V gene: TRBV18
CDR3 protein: CASSPFDSPSTRPFF
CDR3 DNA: TGTGCCAGCTCACCATTTGACAGCCCCTCAACGCGACCCTTTTTT

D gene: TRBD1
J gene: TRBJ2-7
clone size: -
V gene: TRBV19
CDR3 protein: CASGRGQSYEQYF
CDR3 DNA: TGTGCCAGTGGCAGGGGGCAATCCTACGAGCAGTACTTC

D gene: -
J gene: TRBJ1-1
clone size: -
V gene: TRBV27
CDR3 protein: CASSPWTVSNTEAFF
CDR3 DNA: TGTGCCAGCAGTCCGTGGACAGTTTCTAACACTGAAGCTTTCTTT

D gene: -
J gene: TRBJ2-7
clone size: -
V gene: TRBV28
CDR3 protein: CASSLGAEQYF
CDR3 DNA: TGTGCCAGCAGTTTAGGCGCCGAGCAGTACTTC

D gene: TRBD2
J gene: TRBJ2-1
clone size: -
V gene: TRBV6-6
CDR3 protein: CASSRPTSGANEQFF
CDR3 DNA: TGTGCCAGCAGTCGACCCACTAGCGGGGCTAATGAGCAGTTCTTC

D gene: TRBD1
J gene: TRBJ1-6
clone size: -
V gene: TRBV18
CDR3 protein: CASSPDMGQSNSPLHF
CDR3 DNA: TGTGCCAGCTCACCAGACATGGGACAGTCCAATTCACCCCTCCACTTT

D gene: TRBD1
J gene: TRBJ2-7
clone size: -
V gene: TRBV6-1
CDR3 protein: CASTIQGAIDEQYF
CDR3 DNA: TGTGCCAGCACGATACAGGGGGCGATAGACGAGCAGTACTTC